This entry is about one TCR beta chain. V lost 3 bases to trimming and J lost 4 bases, with 6 bases between them. This CDR3 has 12 amino acids. The germline gives CDR1 LNHNV, CDR2 YYDKDF (reference sequence). This entry is derived from a study of blood T cell repertoires in COVID-19. Study background: From the United States, Italy and Spain came samples of acute and convalescent COVID-19. PBMCs, B-cell-depleted T cells, or T cells provided the cDNA or gDNA that made up the material.

The data were produced by immunoSEQ multiplex PCR, yet TCRdb's version contains in-frame clones alone and is incomplete. The sample lists under 300,000 clones, 86% occurring once. The sequence was collected from a woman aged 25 to 45 with active or convalescent COVID-19. This chain uses TRBV15 with TRBJ2-5, with D uncertain. The sample comprised peripheral blood. CDR3 DNA sequence: TGTGCCACCAGCAGTAGTTCAGAGACCCAGTACTTC. This encodes CATSSSSETQYF.